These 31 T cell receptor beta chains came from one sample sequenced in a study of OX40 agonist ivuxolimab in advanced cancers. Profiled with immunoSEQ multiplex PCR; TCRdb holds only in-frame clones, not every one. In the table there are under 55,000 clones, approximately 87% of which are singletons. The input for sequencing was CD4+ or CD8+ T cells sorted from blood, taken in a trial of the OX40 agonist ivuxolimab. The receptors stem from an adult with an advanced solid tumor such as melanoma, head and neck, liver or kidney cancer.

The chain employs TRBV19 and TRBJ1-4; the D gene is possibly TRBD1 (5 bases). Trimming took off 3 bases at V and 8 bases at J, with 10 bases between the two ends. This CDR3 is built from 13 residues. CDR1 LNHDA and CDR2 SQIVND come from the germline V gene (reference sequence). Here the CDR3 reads CASSIGGREKLFF. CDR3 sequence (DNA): TGTGCCAGTAGTATTGGGGGGAGAGAAAAACTGTTTTTT. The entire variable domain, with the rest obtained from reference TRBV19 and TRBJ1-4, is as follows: DGGITQSPKYLFRKEGQNVTLSCEQNLNHDAMYWYRQDPGQGLRLIYYSQIVNDFQKGDIAEGYSVSREKKESFPLTVTSAQKNPTAFYLCASSIGGREKLFFGSGTQLSVL.

The CDR3 protein is CASSLGPGFSYNEQFF. The CDR3 region has the DNA TGCGCCAGCAGCTTGGGGCCGGGATTCTCCTACAATGAGCAGTTCTTC. The chain carries TRBV5-1 and TRBJ2-1; weak D call: TRBD2 (5 bases). CDR1 and CDR2 from the germline V gene are SGHRS and YFSETQ. The CDR3 sequence is 16 residues long. Trimming shortened V by 0 bases and J by 0 bases, and 10 bases separated the two germline ends.

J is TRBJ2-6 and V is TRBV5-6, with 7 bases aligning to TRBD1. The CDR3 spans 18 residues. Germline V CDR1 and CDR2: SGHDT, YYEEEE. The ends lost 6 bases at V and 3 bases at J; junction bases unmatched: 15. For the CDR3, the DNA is TGTGCCAGCACCTTTCGGTTCCAAGGGGGCTTTGGGGCCAACGTCCTGACTTTC. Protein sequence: CASTFRFQGGFGANVLTF.

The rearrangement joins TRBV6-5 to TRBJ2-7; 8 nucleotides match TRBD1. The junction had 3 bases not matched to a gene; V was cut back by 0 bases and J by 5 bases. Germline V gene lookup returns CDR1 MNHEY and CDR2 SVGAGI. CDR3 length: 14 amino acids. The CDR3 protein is CASSYSFRGHEQYF. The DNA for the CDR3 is TGTGCCAGCAGTTACTCATTCAGGGGGCACGAGCAGTACTTC.

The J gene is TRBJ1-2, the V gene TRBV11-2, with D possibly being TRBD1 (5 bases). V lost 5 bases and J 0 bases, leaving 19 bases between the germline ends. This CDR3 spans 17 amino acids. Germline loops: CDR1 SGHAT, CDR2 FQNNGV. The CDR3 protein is CASSPNPGTSANYGYTF. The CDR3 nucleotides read TGTGCCAGCAGCCCAAACCCGGGGACCTCCGCTAACTATGGCTACACCTTC. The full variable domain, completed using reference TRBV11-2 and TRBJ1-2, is EAGVAQSPRYKIIEKRQSVAFWCNPISGHATLYWYQQILGQGPKLLIQFQNNGVVDDSQLPKDRFSAERLKGVDSTLKIQPAKLEDSAVYLCASSPNPGTSANYGYTFGSGTRLTVV.

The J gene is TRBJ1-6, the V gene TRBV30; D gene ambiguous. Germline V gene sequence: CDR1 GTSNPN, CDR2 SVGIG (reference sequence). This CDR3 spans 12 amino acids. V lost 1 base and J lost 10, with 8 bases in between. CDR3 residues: CAWSAAGSPLHF. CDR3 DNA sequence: TGTGCCTGGAGTGCGGCAGGATCACCCCTCCACTTT.

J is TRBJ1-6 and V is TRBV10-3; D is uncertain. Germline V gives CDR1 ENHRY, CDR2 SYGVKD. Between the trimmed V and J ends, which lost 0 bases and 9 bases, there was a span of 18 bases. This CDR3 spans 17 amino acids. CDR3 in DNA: TGTGCCATCAGTGAGTCTAAGGCGGGCGCCCGGGGTTCACCCCTCCACTTT. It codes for CAISESKAGARGSPLHF.

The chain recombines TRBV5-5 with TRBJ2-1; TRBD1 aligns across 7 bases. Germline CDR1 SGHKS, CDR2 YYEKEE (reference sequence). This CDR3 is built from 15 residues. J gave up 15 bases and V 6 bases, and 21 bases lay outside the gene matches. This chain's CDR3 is CASNLWTGIAGFPFF. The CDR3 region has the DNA TGTGCCAGCAACCTATGGACAGGTATCGCAGGGTTTCCGTTCTTC.

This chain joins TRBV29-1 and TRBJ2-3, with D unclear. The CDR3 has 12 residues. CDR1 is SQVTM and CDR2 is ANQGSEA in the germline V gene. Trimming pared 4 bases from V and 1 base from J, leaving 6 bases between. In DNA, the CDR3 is TGCAGCGTTGCACCCGGCACAGATACGCAGTATTTT. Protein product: CSVAPGTDTQYF.

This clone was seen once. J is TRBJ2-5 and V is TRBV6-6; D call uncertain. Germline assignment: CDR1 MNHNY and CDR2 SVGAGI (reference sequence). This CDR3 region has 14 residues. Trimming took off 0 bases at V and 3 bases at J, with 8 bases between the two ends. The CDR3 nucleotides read TGTGCCAGCAGTTACTCTCGGCTGGAAGAGACCCAGTACTTC. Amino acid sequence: CASSYSRLEETQYF.

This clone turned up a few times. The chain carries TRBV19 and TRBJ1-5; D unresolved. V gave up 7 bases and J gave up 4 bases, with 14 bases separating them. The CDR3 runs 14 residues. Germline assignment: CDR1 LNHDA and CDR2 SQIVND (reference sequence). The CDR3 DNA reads TGTGCCAGTAACGAGGAGGGATGGAATCAGCCCCAGCATTTT. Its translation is CASNEEGWNQPQHF.

CDR3 amino acids: CAIRLTGNSYEQYF. CDR3 in DNA: TGTGCCATCAGATTAACAGGCAACTCCTACGAGCAGTACTTC. The chain is built from TRBV10-3 and TRBJ2-7, with D maybe TRBD1 (5 bases). CDR1 and CDR2 (germline): ENHRY, SYGVKD. V dropped 6 bases and J dropped 0 bases, with 12 bases sitting between them. The CDR3 has 14 residues.

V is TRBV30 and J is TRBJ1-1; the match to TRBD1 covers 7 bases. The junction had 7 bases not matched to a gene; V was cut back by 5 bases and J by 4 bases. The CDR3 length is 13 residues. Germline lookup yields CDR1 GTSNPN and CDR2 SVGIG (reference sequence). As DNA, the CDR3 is TGTGCCTGGCAGACAGGGTCTGTCACTGAAGCTTTCTTT. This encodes CAWQTGSVTEAFF.

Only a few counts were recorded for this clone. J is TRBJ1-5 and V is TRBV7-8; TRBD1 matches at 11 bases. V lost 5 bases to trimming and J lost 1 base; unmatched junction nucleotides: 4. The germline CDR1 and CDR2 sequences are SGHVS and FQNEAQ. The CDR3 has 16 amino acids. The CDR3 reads CASSHGQGASNQPQHF. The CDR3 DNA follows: TGTGCCAGCAGCCACGGACAGGGGGCGAGCAATCAGCCCCAGCATTTT.

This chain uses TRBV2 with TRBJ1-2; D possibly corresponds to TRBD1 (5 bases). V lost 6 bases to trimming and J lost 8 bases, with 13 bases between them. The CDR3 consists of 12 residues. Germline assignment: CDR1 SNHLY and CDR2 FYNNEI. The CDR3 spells CASRGDTEGYTF. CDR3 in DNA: TGTGCCAGCAGAGGGGATACCGAGGGCTACACCTTC.

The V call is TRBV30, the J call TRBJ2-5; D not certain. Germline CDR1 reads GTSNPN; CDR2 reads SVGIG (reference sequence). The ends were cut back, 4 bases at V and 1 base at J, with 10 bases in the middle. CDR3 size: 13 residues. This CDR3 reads CAWTLNSQETQYF. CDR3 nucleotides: TGTGCCTGGACCTTAAACAGCCAAGAGACCCAGTACTTC.

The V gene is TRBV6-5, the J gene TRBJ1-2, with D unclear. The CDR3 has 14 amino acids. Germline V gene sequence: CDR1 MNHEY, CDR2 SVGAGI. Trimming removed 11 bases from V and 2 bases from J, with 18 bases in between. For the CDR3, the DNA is TGTGCCCTTGGATTTCGGGCAGACAACTATGGCTACACCTTC. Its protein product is CALGFRADNYGYTF.

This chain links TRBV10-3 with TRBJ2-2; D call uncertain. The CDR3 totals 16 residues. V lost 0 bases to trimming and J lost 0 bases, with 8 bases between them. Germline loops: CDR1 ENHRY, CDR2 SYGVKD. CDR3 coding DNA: TGTGCCATCAGTGAGTCTCCCAGAGCGAACACCGGGGAGCTGTTTTTT. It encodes CAISESPRANTGELFF.

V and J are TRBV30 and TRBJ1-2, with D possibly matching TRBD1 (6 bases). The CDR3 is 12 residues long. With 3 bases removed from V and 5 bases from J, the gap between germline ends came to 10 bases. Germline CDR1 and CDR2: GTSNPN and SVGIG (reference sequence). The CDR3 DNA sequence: TGTGCCTGGAGCCAGGGGTCTTATGGCTACACCTTC. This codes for CAWSQGSYGYTF.

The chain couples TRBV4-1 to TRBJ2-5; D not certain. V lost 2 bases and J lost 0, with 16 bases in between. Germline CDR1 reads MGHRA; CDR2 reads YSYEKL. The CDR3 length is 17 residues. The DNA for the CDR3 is TGCGCCAGCAGCCAAAATGACCCGTTCCAGGACCAAGAGACCCAGTACTTC. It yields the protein CASSQNDPFQDQETQYF.

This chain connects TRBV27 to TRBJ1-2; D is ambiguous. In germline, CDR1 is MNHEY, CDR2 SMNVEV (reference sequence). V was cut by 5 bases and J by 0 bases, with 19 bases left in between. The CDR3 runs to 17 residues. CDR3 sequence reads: CASSPSFNTATNYGYTF. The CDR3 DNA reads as TGTGCCAGCAGTCCCTCCTTTAATACCGCTACTAACTATGGCTACACCTTC.

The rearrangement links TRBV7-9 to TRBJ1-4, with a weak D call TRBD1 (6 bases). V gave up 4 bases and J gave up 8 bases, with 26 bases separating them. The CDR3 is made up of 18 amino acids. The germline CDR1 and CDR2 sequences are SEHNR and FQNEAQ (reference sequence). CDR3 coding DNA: TGTGCCAGCAGCTCACCCTCCGACTGGCAGGGGCACAACGAAAAACTGTTTTTT. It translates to CASSSPSDWQGHNEKLFF.

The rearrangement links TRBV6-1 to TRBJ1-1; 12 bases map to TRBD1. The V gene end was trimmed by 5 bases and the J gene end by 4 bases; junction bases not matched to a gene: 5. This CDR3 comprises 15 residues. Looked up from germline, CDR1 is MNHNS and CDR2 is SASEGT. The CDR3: CASSLGQGAGTEAFF. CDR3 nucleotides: TGTGCCAGCAGTCTGGGACAGGGGGCGGGCACTGAAGCTTTCTTT.

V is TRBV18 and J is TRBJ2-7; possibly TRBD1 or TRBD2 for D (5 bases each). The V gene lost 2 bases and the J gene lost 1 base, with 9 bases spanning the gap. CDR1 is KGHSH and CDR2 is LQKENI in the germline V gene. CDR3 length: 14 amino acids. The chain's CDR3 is CASSPGTESYEQYF. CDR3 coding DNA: TGTGCCAGCTCACCAGGGACGGAATCCTACGAGCAGTACTTC.

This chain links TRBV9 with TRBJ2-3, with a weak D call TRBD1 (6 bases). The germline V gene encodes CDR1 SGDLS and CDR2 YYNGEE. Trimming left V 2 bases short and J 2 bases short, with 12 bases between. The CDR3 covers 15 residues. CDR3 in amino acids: CASSVDSGYTDTQYF. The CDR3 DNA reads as TGTGCCAGCAGCGTGGACAGCGGTTACACAGATACGCAGTATTTT.

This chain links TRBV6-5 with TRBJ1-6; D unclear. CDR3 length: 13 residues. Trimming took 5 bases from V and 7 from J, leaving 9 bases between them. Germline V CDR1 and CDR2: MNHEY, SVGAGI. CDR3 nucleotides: TGTGCCAGCAGTCCAGACCCAAATTCACCCCTCCACTTT. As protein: CASSPDPNSPLHF.

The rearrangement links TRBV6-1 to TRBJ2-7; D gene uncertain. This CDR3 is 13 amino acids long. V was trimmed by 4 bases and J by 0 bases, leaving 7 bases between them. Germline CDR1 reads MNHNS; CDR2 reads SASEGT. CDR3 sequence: CASSVESSYEQYF. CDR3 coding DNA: TGTGCCAGCAGTGTCGAGAGCTCCTACGAGCAGTACTTC.

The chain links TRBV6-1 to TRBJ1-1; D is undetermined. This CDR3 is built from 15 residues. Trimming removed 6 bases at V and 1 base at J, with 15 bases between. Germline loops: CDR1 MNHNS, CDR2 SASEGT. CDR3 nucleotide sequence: TGTGCCAGCAGCCCCGAACCTCTAGGGAACACTGAAGCTTTCTTT. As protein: CASSPEPLGNTEAFF.

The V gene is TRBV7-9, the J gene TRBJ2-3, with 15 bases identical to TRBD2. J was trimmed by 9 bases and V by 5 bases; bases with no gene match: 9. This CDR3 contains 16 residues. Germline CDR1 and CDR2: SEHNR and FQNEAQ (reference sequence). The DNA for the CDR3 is TGTGCCAGCAGCCCTCCGGGACTAGCGGGGGGAGGCACGCAGTATTTT. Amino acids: CASSPPGLAGGGTQYF.

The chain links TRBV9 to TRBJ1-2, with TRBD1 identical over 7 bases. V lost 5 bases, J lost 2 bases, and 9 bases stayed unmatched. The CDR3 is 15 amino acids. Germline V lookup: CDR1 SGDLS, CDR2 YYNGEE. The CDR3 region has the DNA TGTGCCAGCAGTCAGGGGGGGCGGACAAACTATGGCTACACCTTC. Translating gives CASSQGGRTNYGYTF.

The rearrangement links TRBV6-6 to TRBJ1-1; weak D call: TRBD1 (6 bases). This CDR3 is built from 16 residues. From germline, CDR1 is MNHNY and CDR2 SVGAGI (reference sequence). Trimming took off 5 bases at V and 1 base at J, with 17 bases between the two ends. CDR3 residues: CASSLSRGGGNTEAFF. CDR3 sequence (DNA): TGTGCCAGCAGTCTATCCAGGGGCGGGGGGAACACTGAAGCTTTCTTT.